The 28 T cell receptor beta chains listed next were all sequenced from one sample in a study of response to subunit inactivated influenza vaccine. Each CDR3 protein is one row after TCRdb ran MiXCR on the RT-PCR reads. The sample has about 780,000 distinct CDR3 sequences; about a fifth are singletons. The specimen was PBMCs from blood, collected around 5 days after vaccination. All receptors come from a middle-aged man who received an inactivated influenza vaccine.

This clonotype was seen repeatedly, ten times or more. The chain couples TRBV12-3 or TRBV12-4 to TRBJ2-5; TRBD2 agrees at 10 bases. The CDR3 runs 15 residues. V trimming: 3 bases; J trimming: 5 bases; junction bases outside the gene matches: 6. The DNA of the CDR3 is TGTGCCAGCAGTTTCCTAGCGGGAGATCTGGAGACCCAGTACTTC. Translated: CASSFLAGDLETQYF.

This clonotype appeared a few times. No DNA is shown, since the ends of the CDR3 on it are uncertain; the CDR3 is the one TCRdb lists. This CDR3 reads CASSTSGTYNEQFF. The chain has TRBV6-2 or TRBV6-3 and TRBJ2-1. Germline-derived CDR1 and CDR2 are MNHEY and SVGEGT. The CDR3 is made up of 14 amino acids, end residues included.

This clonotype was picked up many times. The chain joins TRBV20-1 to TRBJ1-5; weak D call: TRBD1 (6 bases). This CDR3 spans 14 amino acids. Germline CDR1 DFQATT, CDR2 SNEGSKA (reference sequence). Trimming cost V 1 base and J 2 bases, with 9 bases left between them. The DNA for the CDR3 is TGCAGTGCTAGAGCTGGGGGCGGCAATCAGCCCCAGCATTTT. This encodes CSARAGGGNQPQHF.

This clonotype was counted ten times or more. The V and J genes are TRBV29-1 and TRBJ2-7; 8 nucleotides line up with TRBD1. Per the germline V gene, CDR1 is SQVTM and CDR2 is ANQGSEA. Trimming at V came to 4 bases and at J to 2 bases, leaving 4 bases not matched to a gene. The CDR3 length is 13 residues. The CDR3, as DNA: TGCAGCGTTGGGACAGGGCCCACCTACGAGCAGTACTTC. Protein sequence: CSVGTGPTYEQYF.

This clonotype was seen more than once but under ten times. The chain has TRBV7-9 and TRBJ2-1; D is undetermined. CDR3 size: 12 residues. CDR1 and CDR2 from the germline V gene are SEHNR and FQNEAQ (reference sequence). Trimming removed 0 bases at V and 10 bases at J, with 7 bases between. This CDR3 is CASSLARLEQFF. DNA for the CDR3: TGTGCCAGCAGCTTAGCGCGGCTAGAGCAGTTCTTC. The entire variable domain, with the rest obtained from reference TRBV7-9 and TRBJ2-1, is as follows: DTGVSQNPRHKITKRGQNVTFRCDPISEHNRLYWYRQTLGQGPEFLTYFQNEAQLEKSRLLSDRFSAERPKGSFSTLEIQRTEQGDSAMYLCASSLARLEQFFGPGTRLTVL.

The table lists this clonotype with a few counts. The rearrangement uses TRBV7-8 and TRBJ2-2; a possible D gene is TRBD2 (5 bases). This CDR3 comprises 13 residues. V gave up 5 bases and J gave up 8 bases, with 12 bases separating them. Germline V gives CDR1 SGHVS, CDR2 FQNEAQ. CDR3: CASSPEVGGELFF. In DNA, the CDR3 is TGTGCCAGCAGCCCGGAGGTCGGTGGGGAGCTGTTTTTT.

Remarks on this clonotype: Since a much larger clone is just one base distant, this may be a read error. CDR3 bases: TGCGCCAGCAACCGGGACCGGACAGATACGCAGTATTTT. Amino acid sequence: CASNRDRTDTQYF. The chain uses TRBV10-2 and TRBJ2-3; tentatively, D is TRBD1 or TRBD2 (5 bases each). The germline V and J ends were trimmed by 7 bases and 3 bases, with 11 bases remaining between them. The CDR3 sequence is 13 residues long. Germline CDR1 and CDR2: WSHSY and SAAADI.

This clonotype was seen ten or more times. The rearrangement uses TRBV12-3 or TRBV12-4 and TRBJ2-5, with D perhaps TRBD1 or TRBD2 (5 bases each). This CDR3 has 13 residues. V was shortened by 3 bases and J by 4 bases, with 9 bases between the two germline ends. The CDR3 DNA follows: TGTGCCAGCAGTTTTCGAGGGGTAGAGACCCAGTACTTC. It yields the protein CASSFRGVETQYF.

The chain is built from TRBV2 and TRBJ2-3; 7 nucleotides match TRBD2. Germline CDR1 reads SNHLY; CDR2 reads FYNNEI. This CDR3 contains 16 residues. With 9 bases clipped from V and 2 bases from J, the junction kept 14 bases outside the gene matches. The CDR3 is CARGRVENSFTDTQYF. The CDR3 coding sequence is TGTGCCAGGGGGAGGGTGGAGAATTCTTTCACAGATACGCAGTATTTT.

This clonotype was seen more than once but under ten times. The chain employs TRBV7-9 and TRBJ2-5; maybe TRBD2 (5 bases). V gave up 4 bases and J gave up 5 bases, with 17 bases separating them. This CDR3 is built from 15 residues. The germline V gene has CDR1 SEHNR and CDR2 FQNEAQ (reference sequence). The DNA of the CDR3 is TGTGCCAGCAGCTCCATCCGGACTCTAGGGGAGACCCAGTACTTC. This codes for CASSSIRTLGETQYF.

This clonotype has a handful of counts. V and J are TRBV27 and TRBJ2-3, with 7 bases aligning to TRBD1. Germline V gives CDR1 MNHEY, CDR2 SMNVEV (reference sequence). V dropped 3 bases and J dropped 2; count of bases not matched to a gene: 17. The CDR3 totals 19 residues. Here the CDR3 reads CASSFSPGQPILVTDTQYF. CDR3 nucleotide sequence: TGTGCCAGCAGTTTCTCCCCGGGACAGCCTATTTTGGTCACAGATACGCAGTATTTT.

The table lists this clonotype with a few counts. This CDR3 reads CASRLGGLAVTGELFF. In DNA, the CDR3 is TGTGCCAGCAGGCTCGGGGGACTAGCGGTCACCGGGGAGCTGTTTTTT. The chain carries TRBV28 and TRBJ2-2; TRBD2 agrees at 11 bases. The germline gives CDR1 MDHEN, CDR2 SYDVKM. V lost 6 bases to trimming and J lost 4 bases; unmatched junction nucleotides: 7. The CDR3 is 16 amino acids.

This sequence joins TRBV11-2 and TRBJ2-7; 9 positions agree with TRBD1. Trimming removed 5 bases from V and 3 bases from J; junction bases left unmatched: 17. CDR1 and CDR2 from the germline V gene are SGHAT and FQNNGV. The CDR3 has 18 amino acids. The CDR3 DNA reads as TGTGCCAGCAGCCCCCGAGGTCCGGGACAGGGTCCCTACTACGAGCAGTACTTC. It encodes CASSPRGPGQGPYYEQYF.

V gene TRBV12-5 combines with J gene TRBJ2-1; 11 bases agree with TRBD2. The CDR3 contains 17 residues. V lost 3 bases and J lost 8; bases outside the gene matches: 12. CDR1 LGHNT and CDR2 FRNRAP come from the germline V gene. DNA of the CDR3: TGTGCTAGTGGTTTAGAGCCCAGACTAGCGGGAAGGGATGAGCAGTTCTTC. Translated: CASGLEPRLAGRDEQFF.

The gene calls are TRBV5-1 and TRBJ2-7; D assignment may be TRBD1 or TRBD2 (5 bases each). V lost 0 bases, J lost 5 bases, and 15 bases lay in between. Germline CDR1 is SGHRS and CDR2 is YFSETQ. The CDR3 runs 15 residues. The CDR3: CASSLVGQGSDEQYF. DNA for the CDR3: TGCGCCAGCAGCTTGGTGGGGCAGGGTAGCGACGAGCAGTACTTC.

Here the CDR3 DNA reads TGCGCCAGCAGCCGACAAGTGGTAGCTGGCTCAGCTGAGCAGTTCTTC. As protein: CASSRQVVAGSAEQFF. This chain connects TRBV5-1 to TRBJ2-1; D is unresolved. The CDR3 totals 16 residues. Between the trimmed V and J ends, which lost 4 bases and 9 bases, there was a span of 23 bases. Germline assignment: CDR1 SGHRS and CDR2 YFSETQ.

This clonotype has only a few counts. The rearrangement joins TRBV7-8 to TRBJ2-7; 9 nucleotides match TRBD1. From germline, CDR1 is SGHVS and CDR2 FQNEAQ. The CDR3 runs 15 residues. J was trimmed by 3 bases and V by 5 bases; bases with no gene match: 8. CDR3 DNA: TGTGCCAGCAGCAACCGGGACAGGGCTGACTACGAGCAGTACTTC. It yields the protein CASSNRDRADYEQYF.

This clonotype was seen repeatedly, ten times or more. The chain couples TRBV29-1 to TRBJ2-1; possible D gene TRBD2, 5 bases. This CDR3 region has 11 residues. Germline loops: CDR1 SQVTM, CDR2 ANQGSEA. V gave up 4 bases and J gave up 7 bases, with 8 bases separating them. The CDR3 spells CSVVGGNEQFF. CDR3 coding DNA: TGCAGCGTTGTCGGCGGGAATGAGCAGTTCTTC.

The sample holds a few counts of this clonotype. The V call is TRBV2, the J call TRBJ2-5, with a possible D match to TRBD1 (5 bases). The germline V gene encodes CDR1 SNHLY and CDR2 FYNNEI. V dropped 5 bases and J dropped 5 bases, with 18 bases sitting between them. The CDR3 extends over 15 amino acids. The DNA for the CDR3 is TGTGCCAGCAGTAATACGATGGACATTTGGGAGACCCAGTACTTC. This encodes CASSNTMDIWETQYF. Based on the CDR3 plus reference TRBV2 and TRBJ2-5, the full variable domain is EPEVTQTPSHQVTQMGQEVILRCVPISNHLYFYWYRQILGQKVEFLVSFYNNEISEKSEIFDDQFSVERPDGSNFTLKIRSTKLEDSAMYFCASSNTMDIWETQYFGPGTRLLVL.

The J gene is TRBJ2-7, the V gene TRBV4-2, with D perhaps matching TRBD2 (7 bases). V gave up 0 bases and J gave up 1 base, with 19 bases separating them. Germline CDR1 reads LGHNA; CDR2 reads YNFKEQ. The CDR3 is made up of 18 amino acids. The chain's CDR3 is CASSQERLRGGRSYEQYF. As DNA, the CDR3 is TGTGCCAGCAGCCAAGAACGGTTGAGGGGGGGTAGGTCCTACGAGCAGTACTTC.

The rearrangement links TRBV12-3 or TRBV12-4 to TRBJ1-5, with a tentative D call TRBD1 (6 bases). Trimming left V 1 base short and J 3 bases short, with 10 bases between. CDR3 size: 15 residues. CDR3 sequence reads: CASSLVQGNNQPQHF. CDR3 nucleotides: TGTGCCAGCAGTTTAGTCCAGGGGAACAATCAGCCCCAGCATTTT.

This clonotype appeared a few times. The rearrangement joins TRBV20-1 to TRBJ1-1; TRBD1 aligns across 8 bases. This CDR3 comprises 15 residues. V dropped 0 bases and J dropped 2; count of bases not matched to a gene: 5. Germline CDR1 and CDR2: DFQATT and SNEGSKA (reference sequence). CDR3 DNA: TGCAGTGCTAGAGAAGGGACAGGCGACAACACTGAAGCTTTCTTT. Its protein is CSAREGTGDNTEAFF.

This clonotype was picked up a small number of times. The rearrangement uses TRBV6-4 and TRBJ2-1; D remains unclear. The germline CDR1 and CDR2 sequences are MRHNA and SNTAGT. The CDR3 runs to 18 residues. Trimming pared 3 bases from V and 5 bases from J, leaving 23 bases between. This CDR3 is CASSDPTRKPPKNNEQFF. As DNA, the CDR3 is TGTGCCAGCAGTGATCCGACCCGGAAGCCACCCAAAAACAATGAGCAGTTCTTC.

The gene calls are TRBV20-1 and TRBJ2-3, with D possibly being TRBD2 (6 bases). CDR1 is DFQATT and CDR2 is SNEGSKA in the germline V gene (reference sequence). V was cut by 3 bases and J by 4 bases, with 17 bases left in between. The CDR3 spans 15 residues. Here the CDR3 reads CSARGTPSWPDTQYF. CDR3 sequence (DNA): TGCAGTGCTAGGGGGACTCCTTCTTGGCCAGATACGCAGTATTTT.

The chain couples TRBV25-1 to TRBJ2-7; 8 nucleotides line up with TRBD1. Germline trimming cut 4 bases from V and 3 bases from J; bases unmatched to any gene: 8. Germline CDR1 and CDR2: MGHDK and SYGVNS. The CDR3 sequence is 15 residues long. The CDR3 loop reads CASSVTGTGLYEQYF. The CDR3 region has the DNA TGTGCCAGCAGTGTAACCGGGACAGGCCTCTACGAGCAGTACTTC.

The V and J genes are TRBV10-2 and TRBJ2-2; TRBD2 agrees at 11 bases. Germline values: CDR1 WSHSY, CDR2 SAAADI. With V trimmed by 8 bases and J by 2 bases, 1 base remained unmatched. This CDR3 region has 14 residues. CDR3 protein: CASGTSGNTGELFF. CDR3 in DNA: TGCGCCAGCGGGACTAGCGGTAACACCGGGGAGCTGTTTTTT.

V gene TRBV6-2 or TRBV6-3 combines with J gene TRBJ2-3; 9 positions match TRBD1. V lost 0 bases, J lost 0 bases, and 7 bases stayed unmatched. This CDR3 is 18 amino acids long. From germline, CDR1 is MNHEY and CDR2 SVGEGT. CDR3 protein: CASSYSTRDRVSTDTQYF. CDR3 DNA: TGTGCCAGCAGTTACTCCACCCGGGACAGGGTCAGCACAGATACGCAGTATTTT.

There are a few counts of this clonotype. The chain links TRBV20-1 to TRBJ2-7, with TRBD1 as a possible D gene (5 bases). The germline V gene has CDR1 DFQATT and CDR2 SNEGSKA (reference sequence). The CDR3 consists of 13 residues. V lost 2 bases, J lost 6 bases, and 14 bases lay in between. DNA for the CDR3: TGCAGTGCTAGATTGTCAGGGTACACCGAGCAGTACTTC. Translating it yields CSARLSGYTEQYF.